This note documents a single T cell receptor (beta chain) sequence. Time point in this sample: pretreatment peripheral blood. The sample comes from a study of PD-L1 blockade in urothelial cancer. The CDR3 is 12 residues long. CDR1 is SGHTS, CDR2 YDEGEE, per germline. Trimming removed 7 bases at V and 1 base at J, with 8 bases between. This table comes from immunoSEQ multiplex PCR, and its TCRdb copy is limited to in-frame clones, with some not included. This table has around 86,000 clones, roughly 80% appearing once. The source was PBMCs, collected around atezolizumab (anti-PD-L1) treatment. The sequence came from a man in his forties or fifties with urothelial cancer. The gene calls are TRBV5-8 and TRBJ1-1; D gene unclear. This CDR3 reads CASSFGNTEAFF. The CDR3 region has the DNA TGTGCCAGCTCTTTCGGGAACACTGAAGCTTTCTTT.